This entry features one T cell receptor beta chain sequence. A few counts support this clonotype. Its target antigen remains unknown. No much larger clone exists at a distance of one base, and base qualities are not known. Spanning cysteine to phenylalanine, the CDR3 consists of 13 amino acids. Of the read, only the CDR3 DNA is kept; its 39 bases are in frame from base 1. V was cut back by 4 bases and J by 6 bases, leaving a gap of 11 bases between them. This sample was included in a study of T cells after yellow fever vaccination (dated by TCRdb to between 2018 and 2021). Concerning the study at large: The SMART-Seq v4 Ultra Low Input RNA kit was used to prepare libraries from fractions with low cell numbers. To follow T-cell clones before and after both primary and booster YFV17D yellow fever vaccination, bulk TCR alpha and beta repertoires underwent longitudinal sequencing. Two healthy male donors, one aged 18 to 30 and one aged 30 to 40 years, were included in the cohort. Bulk PBMC replicates and cell subsets were isolated from blood drawn at multiple timepoints before and after both primary and secondary immunization.

What the work shows at the level of the full study, not this receptor alone: A small share of clonotypes occurred in both CD4 and CD8 compartments, likely arising from convergent recombination. FACS-sorted repertoires could contain abundant contaminating clonotypes from the bulk population, so computational filtering was required. After the booster, most of the clones that had expanded following primary vaccination were detected again (96% of CD4 and around 87% of CD8), which suggests that memory was broadly maintained. The secondary T-cell response was found to be weaker but faster than the primary response, with a peak reached on day 5 rather than on day 15. Because the study included only a couple of donors, the extent to which the findings can be generalized is limited.

Sequencing was performed on an Illumina NovaSeq 6000. TCR cDNA was synthesized by 5'RACE template switching, through which a universal primer site and unique molecular identifiers were introduced. Priming of cDNA synthesis was performed from both the TCR alpha and TCR beta constant segments. Library amplification involved two PCR steps, and the second step added sample barcodes and sequencing adapters. Sequencing of libraries was performed on Illumina HiSeq 2500 (2x100 bp) or NovaSeq (2x150 bp). The published analysis was carried out like this. MIGEC handled demultiplexing of reads and collapsing into UMI consensus sequences, while MiXCR performed V(D)J alignment. Using edgeR on replicate PBMC samples, clonotypes were called vaccine-responding if FDR was below 0.01 and the log2 fold change was above 5 up to day 15. Each bulk clonotype was labeled CD4 or CD8 based on which sequenced repertoire, CD4 or CD8, contained the clonotype at higher abundance. The raw public reads went through TCRdb reprocessing: fastp at Q25, MiXCR clone calling, in-frame beta chains kept. One record per CDR3 amino acid sequence lists the most common genes and DNA. TCRdb, not the original authors, processed these V and J calls. The sample table contains about 430,000 distinct CDR3 sequences; only one count was recorded for roughly a sixth of them. The leading ten clones occupy around 17% of the sample.

What the treatment or condition label conveys for this sample: live attenuated yellow fever vaccine strain. Two biological replicates of bulk PBMCs were collected at each blood-draw timepoint. PBMCs were isolated from peripheral blood using a standard Ficoll-Paque protocol. TriZol was used to extract RNA from bulk PBMCs, CD4 and CD8 fractions, and dextramer-positive and dextramer-negative fractions. The sequence was collected from a young man who received the YFV17D yellow fever vaccine. This material consisted of PBMCs, taken before the yellow fever booster vaccination. The chain employs TRBV12-3 or TRBV12-4 and TRBJ2-3; a tentative D match to TRBD1 spans 5 bases. The bases are TGTGCCAGCAGTTACTGGACACCTGATACGCAGTATTTT. Translated, it gives CASSYWTPDTQYF.